The entry that follows covers one T cell receptor beta chain sequence. Its cognate antigen is unknown. Several immunoSEQ plates held equal portions of the genomic DNA taken from each subset. The repertoire was sequenced with immunoSEQ multiplex PCR; TCRdb's copy has only in-frame clones and lacks some. Here the sample spans about 960,000 clones, 76% being singletons. Looked up from germline, CDR1 is SGHTA and CDR2 is FQGNSA. The CDR3 runs to 13 residues. V lost 6 bases to trimming and J lost 0 bases, with 7 bases between them. This entry belongs to a study of shared clonotypes between healthy human individuals. Study-wide points: A few donors held approximately 4.5% of naive CD4 clonotypes in common.

Donors were healthy HIV-negative adults without recent acute infections or vaccinations. Donors comprised only Caucasian adults living in Nashville, Tennessee. The TCR was taken from a man aged 18 to 29 in good health. The chain couples TRBV7-2 to TRBJ2-3; D call uncertain. What was sequenced was memory CD4+ T cells sorted from blood. Subset in this sample: CD45RA-negative fraction. The chain's CDR3 is CASRPRSTDTQYF. The CDR3 DNA sequence: TGTGCCAGCAGACCCAGAAGCACAGATACGCAGTATTTT.